This entry lists 20 T cell receptor beta chains sequenced from one sample in a study of blood T cell repertoires in COVID-19. TCRdb keeps only in-frame clones here, not all; method: immunoSEQ multiplex PCR. The sample lists 120,000 or so clones, more than 90% seen once, with 3.7% in the top ten. Sequencing was carried out using peripheral blood. Receptor source: a middle-aged man with active COVID-19.

The chain joins TRBV7-8 to TRBJ2-7; no firm D call. This CDR3 contains 13 residues. Per the germline V gene, CDR1 is SGHVS and CDR2 is FQNEAQ. Trimming stripped 5 bases from V and 4 bases from J, with 12 bases between. CDR3 amino acids: CASSVIGAYEQYV. For the CDR3, the DNA is TGTGCCAGCAGCGTTATCGGAGCGTACGAGCAGTACGTC.

The chain recombines TRBV6-5 with TRBJ2-3; 13 nucleotides match TRBD2. The V gene's germline CDR1 is MNHEY and CDR2 SVGAGI. V lost 6 bases, J lost 5 bases, and 5 bases stayed unmatched. The CDR3 loop spans 15 amino acids. Here the CDR3 DNA reads TGTGCCAGCAGAAGGACTAGCGGGAGTCAAGATACGCAGTATTTT. As protein: CASRRTSGSQDTQYF.

V and J are TRBV19 and TRBJ1-5; no definite D call. This CDR3 region has 16 residues. Trimming took off 5 bases at V and 1 base at J, with 15 bases between the two ends. The germline CDR1 and CDR2 sequences are LNHDA and SQIVND (reference sequence). CDR3 loop: CASSPLRRQSNQPQHF. The CDR3 nucleotides are TGTGCCAGTAGTCCTTTAAGGCGGCAAAGCAATCAGCCCCAGCATTTT.

This chain links TRBV11-2 with TRBJ2-3, with D maybe TRBD2 (6 bases). Trimming pared 5 bases from V and 0 bases from J, leaving 15 bases between. The CDR3 covers 16 residues. CDR1 is SGHAT, CDR2 FQNNGV, per germline. CDR3 sequence reads: CASSRTVAGSTDTQYF. CDR3 bases: TGTGCCAGCAGCCGAACGGTGGCGGGGAGCACAGATACGCAGTATTTT.

This chain links TRBV24-1 with TRBJ2-5, with D maybe TRBD1 (5 bases). The germline V gene has CDR1 KGHDR and CDR2 SFDVKD. V was cut by 5 bases and J by 1 base, with 7 bases left in between. The CDR3 spans 13 residues. The CDR3 reads CATSGQGQETQYF. The CDR3 bases are TGTGCCACCAGTGGGCAGGGCCAAGAGACCCAGTACTTC.

This clone has only one observation. This chain joins TRBV9 and TRBJ2-7; TRBD2 agrees at 15 bases. V shed 0 bases, J shed 7 bases, and the junction held 2 bases outside the gene matches. The CDR3 runs 15 residues. Germline CDR1 reads SGDLS; CDR2 reads YYNGEE. CDR3 nucleotide sequence: TGTGCCAGCAGCGTAGATGGGACTAGCGGGGGGGAGCAGTACTTC. Translation gives CASSVDGTSGGEQYF. The full variable domain, with the rest looked up from reference TRBV9 and TRBJ2-7, is DSGVTQTPKHLITATGQRVTLRCSPRSGDLSVYWYQQSLDQGLQFLIQYYNGEERAKGNILERFSAQQFPDLHSELNLSSLELGDSALYFCASSVDGTSGGEQYFGPGTRLTVT.

CDR3 sequence (DNA): TGTGCCAGCAGTGTGAACCGGGACAGGGTTAGGGACACCGGGGAGCTGTTTTTT. Translated: CASSVNRDRVRDTGELFF. The chain links TRBV2 to TRBJ2-2; 9 bases agree with TRBD1. CDR3 size: 18 residues. In germline, CDR1 is SNHLY, CDR2 FYNNEI. With V trimmed by 4 bases and J by 3 bases, 12 bases remained unmatched.

This clone was seen a single time. This rearrangement joins TRBV11-2 to TRBJ2-4; D possibly corresponds to TRBD2 (5 bases). CDR1 SGHAT and CDR2 FQNNGV come from the germline V gene. This CDR3 is 17 amino acids long. V lost 6 bases, J lost 0 bases, and 18 bases lay in between. CDR3 coding DNA: TGTGCCAGCAGAAGGAGTCCTAGCTCTCTAGCCAAAAACATTCAGTACTTC. Its translation is CASRRSPSSLAKNIQYF.

This clone was picked up many times. The V call is TRBV7-9, the J call TRBJ1-4, with 9 nucleotides matching TRBD1. Unmatched junction bases numbered 4, after V lost 2 bases and J lost 3 bases. The CDR3 length is 16 residues. Germline V CDR1 and CDR2: SEHNR, FQNEAQ (reference sequence). CDR3: CASSLTGGRSNEKLFF. In DNA form, the CDR3 reads TGTGCCAGCAGCTTAACAGGGGGCAGGTCTAATGAAAAACTGTTTTTT.

In nucleotides, the CDR3 is TGTGCCAGCAGCAACACAGGGACAGGGATTTGGGAGCAGTACTTC. Amino acids: CASSNTGTGIWEQYF. This chain uses TRBV11-2 with TRBJ2-7; 9 bases fit TRBD1. After removal of 5 bases from V and 7 bases from J, the junction contained 12 bases not matched to a gene. The length of the CDR3 is 15 residues. Germline values: CDR1 SGHAT, CDR2 FQNNGV.

The V gene is TRBV10-1, the J gene TRBJ2-7; D ambiguous. Trimming pared 4 bases from V and 5 bases from J, leaving 15 bases between. This CDR3 is built from 14 residues. Germline V CDR1 and CDR2: WNHNN, SYGVQD (reference sequence). The CDR3 region has the DNA TGCGCCAGCAGTGGAAGGAACGGGTACGACGAGCAGTACGTC. Translated, it gives CASSGRNGYDEQYV.

The chain combines TRBV4-2 with TRBJ2-3, with D tentatively TRBD2 (6 bases). Per germline, CDR1 LGHNA and CDR2 YNFKEQ. V lost 4 bases and J lost 2, with 16 bases in between. This CDR3 region has 16 residues. The CDR3 region is CASSPALAGYTDTQYF. The DNA for the CDR3 is TGTGCCAGCAGCCCCGCTTTGGCGGGGTACACAGATACGCAGTATTTT.

The gene calls are TRBV7-9 and TRBJ1-1; D is uncertain. The CDR3 runs 13 residues. Germline-derived CDR1 and CDR2 are SEHNR and FQNEAQ (reference sequence). Trimming took off 3 bases at V and 1 base at J, with 6 bases between the two ends. DNA of the CDR3: TGTGCCAGCAGCTTCGAACAGAACACTGAAGCTTTCTTT. Its protein product is CASSFEQNTEAFF.

The chain employs TRBV7-2 and TRBJ1-2; no clear D. V was trimmed by 3 bases and J by 6 bases, leaving 14 bases between them. The CDR3 runs to 14 residues. The germline CDR1 and CDR2 sequences are SGHTA and FQGNSA. DNA for the CDR3: TGTGCCAGCAGCTTGTGGGAGACTGGGAATGGCTACACCTTC. This gives the protein CASSLWETGNGYTF.

V usage is TRBV9 and J usage is TRBJ2-2; TRBD1 is a possible D gene (7 bases). CDR3 length: 15 residues. CDR1 SGDLS and CDR2 YYNGEE come from the germline V gene. Trimming cost V 4 bases and J 4 bases, with 14 bases left between them. CDR3: CASSPRQGGTGELFF. CDR3 DNA sequence: TGTGCCAGCAGCCCAAGACAGGGAGGCACCGGGGAGCTGTTTTTT.

CDR3 DNA: TGTGCCAGCAGCCCAGGGGGGAGGACTGAAGCTTTCTTT. It translates to CASSPGGRTEAFF. The V call is TRBV6-6, the J call TRBJ1-1; 7 bases agree with TRBD1. Trimming took 6 bases from V and 5 from J; bases not matched to a gene: 6. This CDR3 region has 13 residues. CDR1 is MNHNY and CDR2 is SVGAGI in the germline V gene (reference sequence).

The CDR3 loop is CASSLWAPGGNQPQHF. The CDR3, as DNA: TGTGCCAGCAGCTTGTGGGCCCCAGGGGGCAATCAGCCCCAGCATTTT. This chain links TRBV5-6 with TRBJ1-5; maybe TRBD1 (6 bases). Trimming took 1 base from V and 2 from J, leaving 13 bases between them. Looked up from germline, CDR1 is SGHDT and CDR2 is YYEEEE. This CDR3 comprises 16 residues. The whole variable domain, filled in from reference TRBV5-6 and TRBJ1-5, reads DAGVTQSPTHLIKTRGQQVTLRCSPKSGHDTVSWYQQALGQGPQFIFQYYEEEERQRGNFPDRFSGHQFPNYSSELNVNALLLGDSALYLCASSLWAPGGNQPQHFGDGTRLSIL.

The CDR3 sequence is CASSNDYLSYNEQFF. For the CDR3, the DNA is TGTGCCAGCAGTAACGACTACCTCTCCTACAATGAGCAGTTCTTC. This chain links TRBV6-5 with TRBJ2-1; perhaps TRBD2 as D (5 bases). Germline V gene lookup returns CDR1 MNHEY and CDR2 SVGAGI. V was cut by 5 bases and J by 0 bases, with 11 bases left in between. CDR3 length: 15 residues.

The chain has TRBV7-3 and TRBJ2-3, with D perhaps TRBD2 (5 bases). Per the germline V gene, CDR1 is SGHTA and CDR2 is FQGTGA. The V and J ends lost 0 bases and 5 bases respectively, with 6 bases between them. The CDR3 spans 13 residues. The CDR3 region has the DNA TGTGCCAGCAGCTTAACACGGGGAGATACGCAGTATTTT. It encodes CASSLTRGDTQYF.

V and J are TRBV28 and TRBJ2-1; 12 positions match TRBD2. The CDR3 extends over 18 amino acids. J lost 5 bases, V lost 7 bases, and 15 bases had no gene match. The germline V gene has CDR1 MDHEN and CDR2 SYDVKM. The CDR3 nucleotides are TGTGCCAGCACCAGGGGGGTACTAGCGGGAGGCGGGGACAATGAGCAGTTCTTC. Its protein product is CASTRGVLAGGGDNEQFF.